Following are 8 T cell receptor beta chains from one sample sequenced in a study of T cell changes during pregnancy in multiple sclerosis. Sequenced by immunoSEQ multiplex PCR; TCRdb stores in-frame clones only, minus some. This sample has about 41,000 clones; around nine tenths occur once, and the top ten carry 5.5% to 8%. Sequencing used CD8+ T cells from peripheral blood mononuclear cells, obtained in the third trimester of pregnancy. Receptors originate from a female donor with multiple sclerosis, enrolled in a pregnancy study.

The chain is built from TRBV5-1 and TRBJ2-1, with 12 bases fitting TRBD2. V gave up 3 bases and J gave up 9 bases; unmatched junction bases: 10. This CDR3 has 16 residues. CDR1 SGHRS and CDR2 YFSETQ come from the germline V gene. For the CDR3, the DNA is TGCGCCAGCAGCTCGTCTAGCGGGGGGGCCTCCCGTGAGCAGTTCTTC. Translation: CASSSSSGGASREQFF.

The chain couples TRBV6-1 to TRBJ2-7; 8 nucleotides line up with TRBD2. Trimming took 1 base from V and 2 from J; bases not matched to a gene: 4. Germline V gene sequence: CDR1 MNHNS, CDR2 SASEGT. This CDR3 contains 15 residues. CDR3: CASSEGPGGAYEQYF. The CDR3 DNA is TGTGCCAGCAGTGAAGGTCCCGGGGGGGCCTACGAGCAGTACTTC.

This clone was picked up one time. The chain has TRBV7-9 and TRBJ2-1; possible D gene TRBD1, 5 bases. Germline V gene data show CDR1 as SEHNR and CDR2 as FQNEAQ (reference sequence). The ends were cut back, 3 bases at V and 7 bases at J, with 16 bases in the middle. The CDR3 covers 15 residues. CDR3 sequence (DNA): TGTGCCAGCAGCTTCGTCCCCCAGGGCCAAAATGAGCAGTTCTTC. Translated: CASSFVPQGQNEQFF.

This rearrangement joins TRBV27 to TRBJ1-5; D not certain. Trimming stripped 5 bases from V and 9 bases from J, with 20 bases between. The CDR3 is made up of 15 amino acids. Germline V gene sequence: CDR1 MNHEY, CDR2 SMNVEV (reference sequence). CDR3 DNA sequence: TGTGCCAGCAGTCCCGAGGTAGGAACCCCCCTGCCCCAGCATTTT. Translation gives CASSPEVGTPLPQHF.

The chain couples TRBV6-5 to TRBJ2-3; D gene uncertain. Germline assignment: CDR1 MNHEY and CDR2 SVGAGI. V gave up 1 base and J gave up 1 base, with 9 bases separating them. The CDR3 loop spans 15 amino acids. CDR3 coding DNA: TGTGCCAGCAGTTACTGGGCTACCGGCACAGATACGCAGTATTTT. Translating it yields CASSYWATGTDTQYF.

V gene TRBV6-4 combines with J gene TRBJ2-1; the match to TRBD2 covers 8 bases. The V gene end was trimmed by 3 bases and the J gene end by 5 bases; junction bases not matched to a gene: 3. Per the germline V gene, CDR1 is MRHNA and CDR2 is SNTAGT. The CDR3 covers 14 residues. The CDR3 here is CASSELAEHNEQFF. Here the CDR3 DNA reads TGTGCCAGCAGTGAACTAGCGGAACACAATGAGCAGTTCTTC.

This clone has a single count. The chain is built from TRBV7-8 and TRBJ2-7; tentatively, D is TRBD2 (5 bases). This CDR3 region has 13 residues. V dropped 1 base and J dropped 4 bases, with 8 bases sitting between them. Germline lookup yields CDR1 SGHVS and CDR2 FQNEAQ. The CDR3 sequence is CASSLDRGYEQYF. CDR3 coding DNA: TGTGCCAGCAGCTTAGATCGAGGGTACGAGCAGTACTTC. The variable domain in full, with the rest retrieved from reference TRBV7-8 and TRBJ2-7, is GAGVSQSPRYKVAKRGQDVALRCDPISGHVSLFWYQQALGQGPEFLTYFQNEAQLDKSGLPSDRFFAERPEGSVSTLKIQRTQQEDSAVYLCASSLDRGYEQYFGPGTRLTVT.

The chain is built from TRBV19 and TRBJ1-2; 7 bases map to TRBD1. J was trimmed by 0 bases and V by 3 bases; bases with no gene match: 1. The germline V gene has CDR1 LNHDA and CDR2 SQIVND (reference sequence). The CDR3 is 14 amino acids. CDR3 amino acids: CASSIGQANYGYTF. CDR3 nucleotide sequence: TGTGCCAGTAGTATCGGACAGGCTAACTATGGCTACACCTTC.